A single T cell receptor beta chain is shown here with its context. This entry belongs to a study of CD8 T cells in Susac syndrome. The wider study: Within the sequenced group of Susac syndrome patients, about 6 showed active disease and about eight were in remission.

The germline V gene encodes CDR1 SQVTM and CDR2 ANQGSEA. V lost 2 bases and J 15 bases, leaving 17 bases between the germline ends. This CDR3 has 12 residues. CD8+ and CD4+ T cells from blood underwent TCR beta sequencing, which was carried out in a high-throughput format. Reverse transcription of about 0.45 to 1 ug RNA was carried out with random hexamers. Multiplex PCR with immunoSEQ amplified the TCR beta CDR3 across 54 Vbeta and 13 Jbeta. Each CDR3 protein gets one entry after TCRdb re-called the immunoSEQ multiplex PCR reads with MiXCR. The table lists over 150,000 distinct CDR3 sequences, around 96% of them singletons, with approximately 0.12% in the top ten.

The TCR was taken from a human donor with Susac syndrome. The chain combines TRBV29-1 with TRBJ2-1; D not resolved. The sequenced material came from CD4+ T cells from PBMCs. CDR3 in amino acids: CSVEYYSSYLFF. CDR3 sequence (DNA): TGCAGCGTTGAATACTACTCTTCCTACTTGTTCTTC.